This is a list of T cell receptor beta chains from one sample in a study of T cells in Graves' hyperthyroidism and ophthalmopathy. TCRdb re-analysed the multiplex PCR reads in MiXCR, keeping a single row per CDR3 protein. The table shows 400,000 to 550,000 distinct CDR3 sequences, with less than 25% occurring only once. What was sequenced was blood. The origin of the receptors is a woman aged 25 to 39 with Graves' ophthalmopathy. Each CDR3 is given with its conserved first and last residue. Each record gives: V gene, D gene, clone size, J gene, CDR3 protein, CDR3 DNA. The D gene is left open where the match is weak. Not all rows give a size; the values are once, few, many and, for expanded clones, a class.

TRBV4-3	-	many	TRBJ1-2	CASSHLGDYGYTF	TGCGCCAGCAGCCACCTCGGGGACTATGGCTACACCTTC
TRBV9	TRBD1	-	TRBJ1-1	CASSENPDRGVKTEAFF	TGTGCCAGCAGCGAAAACCCTGACAGGGGTGTAAAGACTGAAGCTTTCTTT
TRBV5-1	TRBD1	many	TRBJ1-2	CASSPGSPSQQGAGGYTF	TGCGCCAGCAGCCCCGGGTCTCCCTCCCAACAGGGGGCGGGAGGCTACACCTTC
TRBV29-1	-	many	TRBJ1-1	CSVSPGPNTEAFF	TGCAGCGTTTCTCCGGGCCCGAACACTGAAGCTTTCTTT
TRBV12-3/TRBV12-4	TRBD1	many	TRBJ1-1	CASRRGQGNTEAFF	TGTGCCAGCAGACGCGGACAGGGCAACACTGAAGCTTTCTTT
TRBV11-2	-	-	TRBJ1-1	CASSLDGGLGGTEAFF	TGTGCCAGCAGCTTAGACGGAGGGTTGGGAGGCACTGAAGCTTTCTTT
TRBV28	TRBD1	many	TRBJ1-2	CASSLSDRGDGYTF	TGTGCCAGCAGTTTATCCGACAGGGGCGATGGCTACACCTTC
TRBV7-9	-	few	TRBJ1-2	CASHRGGGLSNGYTF	TGTGCCAGCCACCGAGGGGGGGGTCTTTCGAATGGCTACACCTTC
TRBV2	-	-	TRBJ1-2	CASSEARQGGGYTF	TGTGCCAGCAGTGAAGCCCGACAAGGAGGCGGCTACACCTTC
TRBV3-1	-	many	TRBJ1-5	CASSQRVNQPQHF	TGTGCCAGCAGCCAAAGAGTCAATCAGCCCCAGCATTTT
TRBV7-9	TRBD2	many	TRBJ2-5	CASSGSGGAQETQYF	TGTGCCAGCAGCGGGAGCGGGGGGGCACAAGAGACCCAGTACTTC
TRBV6-1	-	many	TRBJ1-5	CASSEWQGSNQPQHF	TGTGCCAGCAGTGAATGGCAGGGGAGCAATCAGCCCCAGCATTTT
TRBV20-1	TRBD1	few	TRBJ1-1	CSAPGQGASLAFF	TGCAGTGCTCCGGGACAGGGGGCATCGTTAGCTTTCTTT
TRBV6-5	-	-	TRBJ2-7	CASSYSKLGTLSYEQYF	TGTGCCAGCAGTTACTCGAAGTTAGGGACCTTATCCTACGAGCAGTACTTC
TRBV27	-	few	TRBJ1-4	CASVPSGEKLFF	TGTGCCAGCGTACCCTCGGGGGAAAAACTGTTTTTT